These 23 T cell receptor beta chains were all obtained from the same sample, sequenced in a study of blood T cell repertoires in COVID-19 (TCRdb year 2020). Receptors were amplified or captured by the immunoSEQ multiplex PCR assay. TCRdb took this table from immuneACCESS and kept in-frame rearrangements with V and J called. Such tables lack part of the clones; where checked against another copy, unresolved V genes explain under half of the gap, and the rest is unexplained. Recorded for this sample are some 97,000 clones; 88% of them occurred a single time. Of the sample, roughly 6% falls within the top ten clones. Material for sequencing was peripheral blood. Receptor source: a woman aged 60 to 75 with acute or convalescent COVID-19.

The V gene is TRBV29-1, the J gene TRBJ2-3; 11 nucleotides agree with TRBD2. Germline V gives CDR1 SQVTM, CDR2 ANQGSEA. Unmatched junction bases numbered 10, after V lost 3 bases and J lost 5 bases. This CDR3 is 16 amino acids long. Written as DNA, the CDR3 is TGCAGCGTTGAGACATTACTAGCGGGAGATAGAGATACGCAGTATTTT. Translated: CSVETLLAGDRDTQYF.

On this clone: This CDR3 is also generated by other DNA sequences in the sample. The chain is built from TRBV12-3 or TRBV12-4 and TRBJ1-2; D is unresolved. The CDR3 contains 13 residues. Trimming took 3 bases from V and 2 from J, leaving 7 bases between them. The CDR3 spells CASSLSGNYGYTF. The CDR3 nucleotides are TGTGCCAGCAGTTTGTCCGGGAACTATGGCTACACCTTC.

Points on this clone: Distinct nucleotide sequences in the sample also encode this CDR3. This chain links TRBV19 with TRBJ2-5; 9 positions agree with TRBD2. The CDR3 contains 14 residues. Germline trimming cut 3 bases from V and 5 bases from J; bases unmatched to any gene: 4. The germline CDR1 and CDR2 sequences are LNHDA and SQIVND (reference sequence). Here the CDR3 reads CASSILAGRETQYF. CDR3 DNA sequence: TGTGCCAGTAGTATCCTAGCGGGGAGGGAGACCCAGTACTTC.

This chain connects TRBV11-3 to TRBJ2-1; 10 bases fit TRBD2. V lost 0 bases and J lost 5; bases outside the gene matches: 7. Germline V lookup: CDR1 SGHNT, CDR2 YENEEA. This CDR3 comprises 17 residues. The CDR3 DNA reads as TGTGCCAGCAGCTTAGATCTGCTAGCGGGAGTTCACAATGAGCAGTTCTTC. It codes for CASSLDLLAGVHNEQFF.

The sample holds one count of this clone. This rearrangement joins TRBV7-2 to TRBJ1-2; the match to TRBD1 covers 8 bases. J gave up 4 bases and V 3 bases, and 7 bases lay outside the gene matches. There are 15 residues in the CDR3. Germline lookup yields CDR1 SGHTA and CDR2 FQGNSA. CDR3 in amino acids: CASSFGQGWFYGYTF. DNA of the CDR3: TGTGCCAGCAGCTTCGGACAGGGATGGTTCTATGGCTACACCTTC.

V is TRBV19 and J is TRBJ1-1; D is uncertain. Germline V gives CDR1 LNHDA, CDR2 SQIVND (reference sequence). Trimming removed 3 bases at V and 0 bases at J, with 8 bases between. The CDR3 totals 14 residues. Here the CDR3 DNA reads TGTGCCAGTAGTATCGACGGGATGAACACTGAAGCTTTCTTT. It specifies CASSIDGMNTEAFF.

The chain combines TRBV7-9 with TRBJ2-7; weak D call: TRBD1 (5 bases). CDR1 is SEHNR, CDR2 FQNEAQ, per germline (reference sequence). Trimming stripped 1 base from V and 1 base from J, with 8 bases between. The CDR3 is 14 residues long. Here the CDR3 reads CASSLGDSSYEQYV. In nucleotides, the CDR3 is TGTGCCAGCAGCTTAGGCGACAGTTCCTACGAGCAGTACGTC.

The chain joins TRBV7-9 to TRBJ1-4; 7 nucleotides agree with TRBD1. After removal of 4 bases from V and 7 bases from J, the junction contained 9 bases not matched to a gene. In germline, CDR1 is SEHNR, CDR2 FQNEAQ (reference sequence). There are 15 residues in the CDR3. In nucleotides, the CDR3 is TGTGCCAGCAGCTCCCAGACAGGGATGGGTGAAAAACTGTTTTTT. This gives the protein CASSSQTGMGEKLFF.

The gene calls are TRBV6-5 and TRBJ1-2; the D is unclear. In germline, CDR1 is MNHEY, CDR2 SVGAGI. V was pared by 4 bases and J by 4 bases, with 16 bases between. The CDR3 is made up of 15 amino acids. CDR3 DNA: TGTGCCAGCAGTTCGACCCCCTTTGGGCTCTATGGCTACACCTTC. Translation: CASSSTPFGLYGYTF.

The chain employs TRBV27 and TRBJ2-2; TRBD1 might be the D (6 bases). This CDR3 spans 15 amino acids. Germline V gene sequence: CDR1 MNHEY, CDR2 SMNVEV (reference sequence). V was pared by 4 bases and J by 0 bases, with 9 bases between. Here the CDR3 DNA reads TGTGCCAGCAGTTCCGGGACAACGAACACCGGGGAGCTGTTTTTT. As protein: CASSSGTTNTGELFF.

The rearrangement links TRBV7-2 to TRBJ2-1, with a possible D match to TRBD1 (6 bases). CDR1 and CDR2 from the germline V gene are SGHTA and FQGNSA. Trimming shortened V by 0 bases and J by 6 bases, and 12 bases separated the two germline ends. This CDR3 is 15 amino acids long. The CDR3 sequence: CASSLALQGLNEQFF. CDR3 coding DNA: TGTGCCAGCAGCTTAGCGCTACAGGGCCTCAATGAGCAGTTCTTC.

The CDR3: CAISESLSGQETQYF. The DNA for the CDR3 is TGTGCCATCAGTGAGTCGCTTAGCGGCCAAGAGACCCAGTACTTC. This rearrangement joins TRBV10-3 to TRBJ2-5; D may be TRBD2 (6 bases). CDR1 is ENHRY, CDR2 SYGVKD, per germline. The V and J ends lost 0 bases and 1 base respectively, with 9 bases between them. The CDR3 loop spans 15 amino acids.

The gene calls are TRBV7-9 and TRBJ2-1; 9 nucleotides agree with TRBD2. The CDR3 length is 15 residues. CDR1 is SEHNR, CDR2 FQNEAQ, per germline (reference sequence). V lost 5 bases, J lost 8 bases, and 10 bases stayed unmatched. This CDR3 is CASSGTGTSRDEQFF. CDR3 nucleotide sequence: TGTGCCAGCAGCGGAACCGGGACTAGCCGGGATGAGCAGTTCTTC.

V gene TRBV24-1 combines with J gene TRBJ2-5; 8 nucleotides match TRBD1. The V segment lost 3 bases and the J segment 1 base; nucleotides outside the gene matches: 6. Looked up from germline, CDR1 is KGHDR and CDR2 is SFDVKD. The CDR3 loop spans 16 amino acids. The CDR3 reads CATSDPRTGRQETQYF. The CDR3 coding sequence is TGTGCCACCAGTGATCCGAGGACAGGGCGCCAAGAGACCCAGTACTTC.

The chain is built from TRBV7-9 and TRBJ2-1; D is unclear. Germline V lookup: CDR1 SEHNR, CDR2 FQNEAQ (reference sequence). The CDR3 spans 12 residues. Trimming pared 3 bases from V and 6 bases from J, leaving 6 bases between. CDR3 nucleotides: TGTGCCAGCAGCTTTAACAGCAATGAGCAGTTCTTC. It codes for CASSFNSNEQFF.

This chain connects TRBV19 to TRBJ2-1; 11 bases line up with TRBD2. In germline, CDR1 is LNHDA, CDR2 SQIVND (reference sequence). Trimming took 5 bases from V and 8 from J; bases not matched to a gene: 5. The length of the CDR3 is 14 residues. DNA for the CDR3: TGTGCCAGTAGTCTAGCGGGAGGTCCCGATGAGCAGTTCTTC. Translated, it gives CASSLAGGPDEQFF.

The rearrangement links TRBV11-2 to TRBJ2-1; tentative D call: TRBD2 (6 bases). Germline V CDR1 and CDR2: SGHAT, FQNNGV. The CDR3 runs 16 residues. Trimming took 4 bases from V and 0 from J, leaving 13 bases between them. CDR3 coding DNA: TGTGCCAGCAGCTACCCCGGGAGAAGCTCCTACAATGAGCAGTTCTTC. Protein product: CASSYPGRSSYNEQFF.

The rearrangement links TRBV5-1 to TRBJ1-4; D is possibly TRBD1 (6 bases). The V gene lost 1 base and the J gene lost 2 bases, with 6 bases spanning the gap. This CDR3 has 14 amino acids. Germline lookup yields CDR1 SGHRS and CDR2 YFSETQ. CDR3 DNA: TGCGCCAGCAGCTTGACAGGGACTAATGAAAAACTGTTTTTT. Translated, it gives CASSLTGTNEKLFF.

The chain links TRBV7-9 to TRBJ1-1; D is ambiguous. The CDR3 totals 13 residues. Trimming stripped 1 base from V and 3 bases from J, with 6 bases between. CDR1 and CDR2 (germline): SEHNR, FQNEAQ (reference sequence). CDR3 protein: CASSLGSDTEAFF. The CDR3 region has the DNA TGTGCCAGCAGCTTAGGGAGCGACACTGAAGCTTTCTTT.

V and J are TRBV30 and TRBJ1-5, with D perhaps TRBD1 (6 bases). Germline V gene data show CDR1 as GTSNPN and CDR2 as SVGIG (reference sequence). CDR3 length: 15 amino acids. Deletions cut 0 bases from V and 4 bases from J, with 13 bases between. The CDR3 DNA sequence: TGTGCCTGGAGTGTAGAGGGGGTAGTAAATCAGCCCCAGCATTTT. Encoded protein: CAWSVEGVVNQPQHF.

This rearrangement joins TRBV27 to TRBJ1-4; D unresolved. The CDR3 is 14 residues long. Germline V gene lookup returns CDR1 MNHEY and CDR2 SMNVEV (reference sequence). Trimming stripped 6 bases from V and 7 bases from J, with 15 bases between. Written as DNA, the CDR3 is TGTGCCAGCAGCCCCTTAGATTTCGGTGAAAAACTGTTTTTT. Residues: CASSPLDFGEKLFF. Combining the CDR3 with reference TRBV27 and TRBJ1-4 gives the whole variable domain EAQVTQNPRYLITVTGKKLTVTCSQNMNHEYMSWYRQDPGLGLRQIYYSMNVEVTDKGDVPEGYKVSRKEKRNFPLILESPSPNQTSLYFCASSPLDFGEKLFFGSGTQLSVL.

The gene calls are TRBV4-1 and TRBJ1-2; TRBD1 aligns across 7 bases. The CDR3 totals 15 residues. Germline values: CDR1 MGHRA, CDR2 YSYEKL. J lost 5 bases, V lost 3 bases, and 9 bases had no gene match. The CDR3 reads CASSQPDRVGYGYTF. CDR3 DNA: TGCGCCAGCAGCCAGCCCGACAGGGTAGGATATGGCTACACCTTC.

This rearrangement joins TRBV30 to TRBJ2-3; 9 bases align to TRBD2. Germline lookup yields CDR1 GTSNPN and CDR2 SVGIG (reference sequence). The CDR3 extends over 12 amino acids. J lost 12 bases, V lost 3 bases, and 7 bases had no gene match. The CDR3 loop reads CAWSALAGSQYF. The CDR3 nucleotides are TGTGCCTGGAGCGCCCTAGCGGGGAGCCAGTATTTT.